This TCR beta chain was identified during a study of cytomegalovirus exposure and HLA in healthy donors. In the study overall: In an early release, HLA-typed donors contributed roughly 85 million unique TCR sequences.

As regards this clone: Its antigen remains unknown.

Study conclusions and caveats: Upon later analysis, TCR association rates were observed to vary by HLA locus, being highest for DRB1 and lowest for HLA-C. Excluded were some V segments that proved indistinguishable, including TRBV6-2 and TRBV6-3. By a later analysis, the bulk of CMV-associated TCR beta chains appeared HLA-restricted.

Primers included in the PCR were 60 Vbeta and 13 Jbeta primers. Assay: immunoSEQ multiplex PCR; the TCRdb copy retains only in-frame clones and omits some. The sample shows under 200,000 clones, 70% to 85% of them seen only once. J gave up 6 bases and V 5 bases, and 2 bases lay outside the gene matches. CDR3 length: 13 amino acids. Germline values: CDR1 SGHVS, CDR2 FQNEAQ. The TCR comes from a woman in her twenties or thirties in good health and CMV-seropositive. V gene TRBV7-8 combines with J gene TRBJ2-2; 8 bases are a match to TRBD2. The sequenced sample consisted of PBMCs. The DNA for the CDR3 is TGTGCCAGCAGCCCCGGGGGGGCCGGGGAGCTGTTTTTT. It is translated as CASSPGGAGELFF.